Listed here are 10 T cell receptor beta chains from one sample, sequenced in a study of technical replicates of blood from a handful of donors (dated by TCRdb to the late 2010s). Libraries were prepared through the immunoSEQ multiplex PCR assay. TCRdb limited this immuneACCESS table to in-frame rearrangements with V and J called. A share of clones is missing; checked studies link under half to unresolved V genes, and the rest is unexplained. This sample has approximately 79,000 clones in its table, and 80% to 95% of those were observed once. The ten largest clonotypes hold approximately 0.4% of the sample. The sequenced material came from T cells isolated from PBMCs. All receptors derive from a human donor in good health.

This chain uses TRBV18 with TRBJ2-5; the match to TRBD1 covers 10 bases. Germline-derived CDR1 and CDR2 are KGHSH and LQKENI. The ends lost 5 bases at V and 5 bases at J; junction bases unmatched: 8. The CDR3 consists of 15 residues. CDR3 nucleotides: TGTGCCAGCTCATCAAAGACAGGGGGCGTGGAGACCCAGTACTTC. Its translation: CASSSKTGGVETQYF.

The gene calls are TRBV11-2 and TRBJ1-2; 7 nucleotides agree with TRBD1. CDR3 length: 14 residues. The V gene end was trimmed by 5 bases and the J gene end by 8 bases; junction bases not matched to a gene: 11. CDR1 is SGHAT, CDR2 FQNNGV, per germline. The CDR3 is CASSLTGTDGGYTF. CDR3 bases: TGTGCCAGCAGCCTTACCGGGACAGATGGAGGCTACACCTTC.

The chain uses TRBV5-6 and TRBJ2-7; perhaps TRBD2 as D (5 bases). The CDR3 length is 12 residues. Germline CDR1 SGHDT, CDR2 YYEEEE. Trimming left V 2 bases short and J 4 bases short, with 7 bases between. CDR3 protein: CASSLGLYEQYF. In DNA, the CDR3 is TGTGCCAGCAGCTTAGGACTTTACGAGCAGTACTTC.

The rearrangement links TRBV18 to TRBJ1-2; 7 bases map to TRBD1. V lost 5 bases and J lost 2; bases outside the gene matches: 2. The germline CDR1 and CDR2 sequences are KGHSH and LQKENI. This CDR3 contains 13 residues. The CDR3 loop reads CASSSTGNYGYTF. CDR3 coding DNA: TGTGCCAGCTCATCGACAGGGAACTATGGCTACACCTTC.

The chain carries TRBV27 and TRBJ2-4, with 11 bases aligning to TRBD2. V gave up 8 bases and J gave up 15 bases; unmatched junction bases: 15. Germline V lookup: CDR1 MNHEY, CDR2 SMNVEV (reference sequence). The CDR3 contains 14 residues. The CDR3: CASGNLAGGLSRYF. CDR3 sequence (DNA): TGTGCCAGCGGGAACCTAGCGGGAGGCCTCTCCCGGTACTTC.

This clone occurred once. The rearrangement links TRBV6-5 to TRBJ2-1, with D possibly being TRBD2 (5 bases). V lost 4 bases to trimming and J lost 8 bases, with 12 bases between them. The CDR3 has 13 amino acids. The V gene's germline CDR1 is MNHEY and CDR2 SVGAGI. The CDR3 DNA sequence: TGTGCCAGCAGTTCCTACACCGGGGATGAGCAGTTCTTC. Its protein is CASSSYTGDEQFF.

This chain links TRBV6-5 with TRBJ1-2; 7 bases line up with TRBD1. With 6 bases clipped from V and 8 bases from J, the junction kept 15 bases outside the gene matches. CDR1 MNHEY and CDR2 SVGAGI come from the germline V gene. CDR3 length: 15 amino acids. This CDR3 reads CASSPPPGTDGGYTF. The CDR3, as DNA: TGTGCCAGCAGCCCCCCCCCAGGGACAGATGGGGGCTACACCTTC.

The chain couples TRBV7-3 to TRBJ2-7; D is perhaps TRBD2 (5 bases). Germline CDR1 SGHTA, CDR2 FQGTGA. The CDR3 is 15 amino acids. With 6 bases removed from V and 5 bases from J, the gap between germline ends came to 20 bases. The DNA for the CDR3 is TGTGCCAGCAGTCAGGAACTAGGTCTGGTCCACGAGCAGTACTTC. Translating gives CASSQELGLVHEQYF. Full variable domain (missing parts from reference TRBV7-3 and TRBJ2-7): GAGVSQTPSNKVTEKGKYVELRCDPISGHTALYWYRQSLGQGPEFLIYFQGTGAADDSGLPNDRFFAVRPEGSVSTLKIQRTERGDSAVYLCASSQELGLVHEQYFGPGTRLTVT.

The CDR3 loop reads CASSPTQGNQPQHF. CDR3 coding DNA: TGCGCCAGCAGCCCAACTCAGGGGAATCAGCCCCAGCATTTT. The V call is TRBV4-1, the J call TRBJ1-5; D is possibly TRBD1 (6 bases). The V gene lost 4 bases and the J gene lost 4 bases, with 11 bases spanning the gap. The germline V gene has CDR1 MGHRA and CDR2 YSYEKL. This CDR3 is 14 amino acids long.

This chain links TRBV27 with TRBJ2-7, with D perhaps matching TRBD1 (6 bases). The CDR3 is 14 amino acids. V was shortened by 2 bases and J by 2 bases, with 10 bases between the two germline ends. CDR1 MNHEY and CDR2 SMNVEV come from the germline V gene (reference sequence). CDR3 residues: CASSLKGETYEQYF. CDR3 DNA: TGTGCCAGCAGTTTAAAGGGGGAGACCTACGAGCAGTACTTC.